What follows describes a single T cell receptor (beta chain). This sample was included in a study of cytomegalovirus exposure and HLA in healthy donors. The overall study: Tens of millions of unique TCRs from HLA-typed donors were held in an early data release.

Germline V gene lookup returns CDR1 MNHNY and CDR2 SVGAGI (reference sequence). CDR3 length: 11 residues. Trimming left V 6 bases short and J 10 bases short, with 12 bases between. PCR used 60 Vbeta primers and 13 Jbeta primers. The data were produced by immunoSEQ multiplex PCR, yet TCRdb's version contains in-frame clones alone and is incomplete. The table shows approximately 90,000 clones, with 85% occurring only once. The sequencing input was PBMCs. This chain connects TRBV6-6 to TRBJ1-2; D possibly corresponds to TRBD1 (6 bases). This TCR was sampled from a man aged 35-49 years in good health and CMV-seropositive. CDR3 nucleotides: TGTGCCAGCAGCCAGACAGGACCCTACACCTTC. It codes for CASSQTGPYTF.